This entry features one T cell receptor (beta chain) sequence. The antigen is not known. Germline V CDR1 and CDR2: LGHNA, YNFKEQ. Between the trimmed V and J ends, which lost 1 base and 2 bases, there was a span of 5 bases. The CDR3 spans 13 residues. These data are taken from a study of T-cell reconstitution after alpha-beta-depleted transplantation in children. General study points: There were reportedly several hundred expanded graft clones from which alpha-beta T cells came about two months after transplant.

A TCRbeta library incorporating unique molecular identifiers was prepared. TCRdb re-called the PCR reads through MiXCR, storing one row per CDR3 protein. The table records about 900,000 distinct CDR3 sequences, about 30% of them present only once. This chain connects TRBV4-2 to TRBJ2-5; tentative D call: TRBD2 (5 bases). Source: PBMCs, mostly from graft donor cells, taken 360 days after TCRalphabeta/CD19-depleted stem cell transplant. The receptor's source is a boy younger than two who had a stem cell transplant for SCID, so the T cells may come from the graft donor. CDR3 nucleotide sequence: TGTGCCAGCAGCCAAGTAGCGCAAGAGACCCAGTACTTC. This encodes CASSQVAQETQYF.